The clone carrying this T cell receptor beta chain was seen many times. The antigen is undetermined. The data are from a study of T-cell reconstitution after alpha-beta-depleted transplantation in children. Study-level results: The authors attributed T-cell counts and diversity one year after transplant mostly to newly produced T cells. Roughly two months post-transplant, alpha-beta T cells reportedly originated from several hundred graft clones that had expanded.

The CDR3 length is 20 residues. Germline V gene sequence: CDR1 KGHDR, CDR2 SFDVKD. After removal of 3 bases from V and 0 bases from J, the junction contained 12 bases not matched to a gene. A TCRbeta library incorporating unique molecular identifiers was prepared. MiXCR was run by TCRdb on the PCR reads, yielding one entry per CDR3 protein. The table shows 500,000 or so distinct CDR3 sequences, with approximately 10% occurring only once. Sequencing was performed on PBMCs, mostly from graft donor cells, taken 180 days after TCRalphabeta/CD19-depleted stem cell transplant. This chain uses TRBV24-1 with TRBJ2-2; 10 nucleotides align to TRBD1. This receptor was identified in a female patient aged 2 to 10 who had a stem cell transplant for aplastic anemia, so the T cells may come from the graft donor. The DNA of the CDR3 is TGTGCCACCAGTGATCCTCCGGGACAGGGGAGGCTCCCGAACACCGGGGAGCTGTTTTTT. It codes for CATSDPPGQGRLPNTGELFF.